This T cell receptor beta chain was documented in a study of T cells in Graves' hyperthyroidism and ophthalmopathy. Study results and caveats: From stable hyperthyroidism, ophthalmopathy was separated by a 13 V-J model.

Germline CDR1 reads MGHRA; CDR2 reads YSYEKL. V was shortened by 6 bases and J by 2 bases, with 13 bases between the two germline ends. The length of the CDR3 is 14 residues. Amplification yielded TCR beta CDR3 regions, with RNA transcripts as the source. The study used the HTBI primer set for a first-round RT-PCR of the TCR CDR3. TCRdb re-called the multiplex PCR reads through MiXCR, storing one row per CDR3 protein. This table has 300,000 to 400,000 distinct CDR3 sequences, approximately 15% appearing once. To note about this clonotype: Its antigen is undetermined.

Material: blood. The TCR comes from a woman aged 30 to 39 with Graves' ophthalmopathy. V usage is TRBV4-1 and J usage is TRBJ1-1; D is possibly TRBD1 (6 bases). The CDR3 is CASRNRAQNTEAFF. CDR3 nucleotide sequence: TGCGCCAGCAGAAACAGGGCTCAAAACACTGAAGCTTTCTTT.